This T cell receptor beta chain was documented in a study of chemoradiotherapy in HPV16-positive cancers. TCRdb's table, derived via immunoSEQ multiplex PCR, lists solely in-frame clones and lacks some. In the table there are about 10,000 clones, less than 85% of which are singletons. The receptor's source is a human donor with HPV-associated anogenital cancer. Specimen collection occurred from a patient who underwent chemoradiotherapy.

In nucleotides, the CDR3 is TGCGCCAGCAGCTCCGGGAGATCCGGGGAGCTGTTTTTT. Its translation: CASSSGRSGELFF. This rearrangement joins TRBV5-1 to TRBJ2-2; TRBD2 is a possible D gene (6 bases). Trimming cost V 3 bases and J 6 bases, with 9 bases left between them. Germline lookup yields CDR1 SGHRS and CDR2 YFSETQ. The CDR3 covers 13 residues. The whole variable domain, filled in from reference TRBV5-1 and TRBJ2-2, reads KAGVTQTPRYLIKTRGQQVTLSCSPISGHRSVSWYQQTPGQGLQFLFEYFSETQRNKGNFPGRFSGRQFSNSRSEMNVSTLELGDSALYLCASSSGRSGELFFGEGSRLTVL.